The next 10 T cell receptor beta chains were all read from a single sample in a study of shared clonotypes between healthy human individuals. Positive CCR7 selection of CD45RO-negative cells yielded the naive CD8 cells, and terminally differentiated effector memory CD45RA+ cells were excluded. The method was immunoSEQ multiplex PCR; TCRdb's version includes in-frame clones alone and lacks a portion of them. The sample records 760,000 or so clones, roughly 96% being singletons. The specimen was naive CD8+ T cells sorted from blood. The receptors were gathered from a man in his thirties or forties in good health.

This chain connects TRBV16 to TRBJ1-1; no firm D call. The CDR3 has 13 amino acids. Trimming took 2 bases from V and 3 from J, leaving 7 bases between them. Germline CDR1 KGHSY, CDR2 FQNENV. The CDR3 DNA reads TGTGCCAGCAGCCAAGGGCAGCACACTGAAGCTTTCTTT. Translated: CASSQGQHTEAFF.

The chain is built from TRBV14 and TRBJ2-3; no clear D. There are 16 residues in the CDR3. V dropped 3 bases and J dropped 0 bases, with 13 bases sitting between them. Germline CDR1 and CDR2: SGHDN and FVKESK. CDR3 bases: TGTGCCAGCAGCCACATAGGTGGGCCGAGCACAGATACGCAGTATTTT. Translated, it gives CASSHIGGPSTDTQYF.

The chain recombines TRBV2 with TRBJ1-5; D is ambiguous. This CDR3 has 13 residues. The V end lost 7 bases, the J end lost 9 bases, and 16 bases lay between the germline ends. Germline loops: CDR1 SNHLY, CDR2 FYNNEI. CDR3 coding DNA: TGTGCCAGCAACCGTCGGGAGGAGGGGCCCCAGCATTTT. Its protein is CASNRREEGPQHF.

The chain recombines TRBV2 with TRBJ2-1; the match to TRBD2 covers 7 bases. The CDR3 sequence is 14 residues long. Germline CDR1 and CDR2: SNHLY and FYNNEI. Losses at the gene ends were 8 bases for V and 7 bases for J; bases not matched to a gene: 11. CDR3 nucleotides: TGTGCCAGCGGCCCAGTAAGCGGGACGAATGAGCAGTTCTTC. It is translated as CASGPVSGTNEQFF.

Concerning this clone: Other DNA sequences in the sample encode the same CDR3. The CDR3 reads CASRGPYNEQFF. As DNA, the CDR3 is TGTGCCTCTCGGGGCCCCTACAATGAGCAGTTCTTC. V is TRBV2 and J is TRBJ2-1; possibly TRBD1 or TRBD2 for D (5 bases each). V gave up 11 bases and J gave up 2 bases, with 10 bases separating them. The CDR3 covers 12 residues. Germline CDR1 reads SNHLY; CDR2 reads FYNNEI.

The rearrangement joins TRBV7-8 to TRBJ2-7; D is unclear. The CDR3 spans 13 residues. Looked up from germline, CDR1 is SGHVS and CDR2 is FQNEAQ. V was trimmed by 5 bases and J by 2 bases, leaving 10 bases between them. The CDR3 reads CASSPPRTYEQYF. In nucleotides, the CDR3 is TGTGCCAGCAGCCCCCCGAGGACCTACGAGCAGTACTTC.

The chain links TRBV11-3 to TRBJ2-2; D is undetermined. The length of the CDR3 is 14 residues. From germline, CDR1 is SGHNT and CDR2 YENEEA. The V gene lost 0 bases and the J gene lost 5 bases, with 7 bases spanning the gap. Here the CDR3 reads CASSLDGGTGELFF. The CDR3 coding sequence is TGTGCCAGCAGCTTAGATGGTGGGACCGGGGAGCTGTTTTTT.

This sequence joins TRBV6-1 and TRBJ2-1; D call uncertain. Germline CDR1 and CDR2: MNHNS and SASEGT. The V end lost 3 bases, the J end lost 6 bases, and 15 bases lay between the germline ends. CDR3 length: 15 amino acids. The CDR3 is CASSDPLSGRNEQFF. The CDR3, as DNA: TGTGCCAGCAGTGACCCGTTATCAGGCCGCAATGAGCAGTTCTTC.

The chain has TRBV9 and TRBJ2-3; the D is unclear. Germline V gene lookup returns CDR1 SGDLS and CDR2 YYNGEE. This CDR3 spans 12 amino acids. V lost 3 bases, J lost 4 bases, and 6 bases lay in between. The CDR3 nucleotides are TGTGCCAGCAGCGATGGAGCAGATACGCAGTATTTT. Protein sequence: CASSDGADTQYF.

This sequence joins TRBV7-9 and TRBJ2-5; D is ambiguous. V gave up 0 bases and J gave up 1 base, with 6 bases separating them. Germline CDR1 is SEHNR and CDR2 is FQNEAQ (reference sequence). The CDR3 consists of 14 residues. CDR3 residues: CASSLAAVQETQYF. CDR3 DNA sequence: TGTGCCAGCAGCTTAGCAGCAGTCCAAGAGACCCAGTACTTC.